These 12 T cell receptor beta chains were sequenced from one sample in a study of T cell clonotyping in hematopoietic cell transplantation. Repertoires were generated with immunoSEQ multiplex PCR, while TCRdb's copy carries only in-frame clones and drops some. Of tens of thousands of clones listed, roughly 80% are singletons. Time point meaning: recipient sample about 28 days before transplant, after cytoreduction. The sample consisted of peripheral blood mononuclear cells, taken before stem cell transplant. These receptors were obtained from a man between 60 and 70 years old with myelodysplastic syndrome. Some clones in this sample may be carry-over from other donors' samples.

V gene TRBV6-5 combines with J gene TRBJ1-6, with 8 bases aligning to TRBD1. Germline V gives CDR1 MNHEY, CDR2 SVGAGI. The J segment lost 9 bases and the V segment lost 6 bases, leaving 7 bases of the junction unmatched. CDR3 length equals 14 residues. In DNA form, the CDR3 reads TGTGCCAGCAGGCCCCGGGACAGGTCTTCACCCCTCCACTTT. Protein: CASRPRDRSSPLHF.

The rearrangement uses TRBV12-5 and TRBJ2-6; 8 bases are a match to TRBD1. In germline, CDR1 is LGHNT, CDR2 FRNRAP. The junction had 9 bases not matched to a gene; V was cut back by 4 bases and J by 1 base. This CDR3 spans 18 amino acids. The chain's CDR3 is CASGSVDRGVSGANVLTF. The CDR3 DNA reads TGTGCTAGTGGTTCGGTCGACAGGGGCGTTTCTGGGGCCAACGTCCTGACTTTC.

This chain uses TRBV7-9 with TRBJ1-1, with D unresolved. This CDR3 is built from 17 residues. Per the germline V gene, CDR1 is SEHNR and CDR2 is FQNEAQ (reference sequence). V was clipped by 2 bases and J by 3 bases, with 19 bases between them. CDR3 nucleotides: TGTGCCAGCAGCTTAACGGGTCCCGGGTCGGGCGACACTGAAGCTTTCTTT. It encodes CASSLTGPGSGDTEAFF.

The V gene is TRBV7-2, the J gene TRBJ2-5, with D perhaps given as TRBD1 or TRBD2 (6 bases each). Per the germline V gene, CDR1 is SGHTA and CDR2 is FQGNSA. This CDR3 has 14 amino acids. Trimming pared 4 bases from V and 4 bases from J, leaving 13 bases between. The CDR3: CASSSPGAGETQYF. The DNA for the CDR3 is TGTGCCAGCAGCTCCCCGGGGGCGGGAGAGACCCAGTACTTC.

V is TRBV6-6 and J is TRBJ1-5; perhaps TRBD1 as D (6 bases). This CDR3 has 16 residues. CDR1 and CDR2 (germline): MNHNY, SVGAGI (reference sequence). V was cut by 5 bases and J by 9 bases, with 23 bases left in between. CDR3 nucleotide sequence: TGTGCCAGCAGTGGACCCCACAGGGTACCCCCCCGGCCCCAGCATTTT. Amino acids: CASSGPHRVPPRPQHF.

The chain is built from TRBV7-3 and TRBJ2-1, with unresolved D. The germline CDR1 and CDR2 sequences are SGHTA and FQGTGA. The ends were cut back, 6 bases at V and 2 bases at J, with 8 bases in the middle. The CDR3 extends over 13 amino acids. The CDR3 protein is CASSPTAYNEQFF. The CDR3 DNA follows: TGTGCCAGCAGTCCAACCGCCTACAATGAGCAGTTCTTC.

The V and J genes are TRBV10-3 and TRBJ2-3, with 8 bases lining up with TRBD2. Germline CDR1 reads ENHRY; CDR2 reads SYGVKD. V shed 7 bases, J shed 1 base, and the junction held 7 bases outside the gene matches. The CDR3 spans 15 residues. The CDR3 nucleotides read TGTGCCATCAAGAGGACAGCGGGGGGCACAGATACGCAGTATTTT. Amino acid sequence: CAIKRTAGGTDTQYF.

J is TRBJ1-5 and V is TRBV7-8; tentative D call: TRBD1 (6 bases). The CDR3 runs 15 residues. Germline CDR1 reads SGHVS; CDR2 reads FQNEAQ. V was clipped by 3 bases and J by 2 bases, with 11 bases between them. The CDR3 protein is CASSFSGGGNQPQHF. The CDR3 bases are TGTGCCAGCAGCTTTTCGGGGGGCGGCAATCAGCCCCAGCATTTT.

V and J are TRBV28 and TRBJ2-5; maybe TRBD2 (6 bases). This CDR3 spans 14 amino acids. Germline CDR1 is MDHEN and CDR2 is SYDVKM. Trimming cost V 2 bases and J 5 bases, with 12 bases left between them. The CDR3 is CASSLSGLTETQYF. The CDR3 nucleotides are TGTGCCAGCAGTTTAAGCGGACTAACTGAGACCCAGTACTTC.

This sequence joins TRBV10-3 and TRBJ2-5; 7 nucleotides line up with TRBD2. This CDR3 contains 16 residues. The trim removed 6 bases at V and 1 base at J, leaving 11 bases unmatched. In germline, CDR1 is ENHRY, CDR2 SYGVKD. The CDR3 bases are TGTGCCATCAGGCGGTCTGGCGGGGGAGCCCAAGAGACCCAGTACTTC. It codes for CAIRRSGGGAQETQYF.

The J gene is TRBJ1-1, the V gene TRBV2; TRBD1 is a possible D gene (5 bases). From germline, CDR1 is SNHLY and CDR2 FYNNEI. The CDR3 totals 16 residues. Trimming removed 6 bases from V and 0 bases from J, with 17 bases in between. CDR3 bases: TGTGCCAGCAGGCAGGGAACTCTACCCATGAACACTGAAGCTTTCTTT. Its protein product is CASRQGTLPMNTEAFF.

The chain is built from TRBV7-8 and TRBJ2-7; TRBD2 is a possible D gene (6 bases). The germline V gene has CDR1 SGHVS and CDR2 FQNEAQ. The CDR3 runs to 15 residues. Trimming took 1 base from V and 5 from J, leaving 15 bases between them. DNA of the CDR3: TGTGCCAGCAGCTTAGAGGGGCGGGGAAGCGACGAGCAGTACTTC. Translation gives CASSLEGRGSDEQYF.